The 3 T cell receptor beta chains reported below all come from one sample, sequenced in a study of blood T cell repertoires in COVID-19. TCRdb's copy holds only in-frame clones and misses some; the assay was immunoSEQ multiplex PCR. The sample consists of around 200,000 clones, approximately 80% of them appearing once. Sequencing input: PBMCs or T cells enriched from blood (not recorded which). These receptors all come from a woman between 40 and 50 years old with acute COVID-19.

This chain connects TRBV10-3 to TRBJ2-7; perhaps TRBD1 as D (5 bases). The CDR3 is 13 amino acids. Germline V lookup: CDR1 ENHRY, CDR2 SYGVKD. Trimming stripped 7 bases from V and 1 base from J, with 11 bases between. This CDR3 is CAIKKDTSYEQYF. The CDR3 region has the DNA TGTGCCATCAAAAAGGACACGTCCTACGAGCAGTACTTC.

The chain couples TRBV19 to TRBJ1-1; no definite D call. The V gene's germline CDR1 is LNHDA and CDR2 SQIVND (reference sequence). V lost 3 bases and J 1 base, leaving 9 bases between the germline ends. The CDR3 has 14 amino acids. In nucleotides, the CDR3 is TGTGCCAGTAGTATTTTCGGGAGGAACACTGAAGCTTTCTTT. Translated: CASSIFGRNTEAFF.

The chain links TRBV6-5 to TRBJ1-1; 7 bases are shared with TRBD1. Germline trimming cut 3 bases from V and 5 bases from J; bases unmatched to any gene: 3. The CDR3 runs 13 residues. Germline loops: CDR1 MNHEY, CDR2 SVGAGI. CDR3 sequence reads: CASSYDRATEAFF. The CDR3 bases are TGTGCCAGCAGTTATGACAGGGCTACTGAAGCTTTCTTT.